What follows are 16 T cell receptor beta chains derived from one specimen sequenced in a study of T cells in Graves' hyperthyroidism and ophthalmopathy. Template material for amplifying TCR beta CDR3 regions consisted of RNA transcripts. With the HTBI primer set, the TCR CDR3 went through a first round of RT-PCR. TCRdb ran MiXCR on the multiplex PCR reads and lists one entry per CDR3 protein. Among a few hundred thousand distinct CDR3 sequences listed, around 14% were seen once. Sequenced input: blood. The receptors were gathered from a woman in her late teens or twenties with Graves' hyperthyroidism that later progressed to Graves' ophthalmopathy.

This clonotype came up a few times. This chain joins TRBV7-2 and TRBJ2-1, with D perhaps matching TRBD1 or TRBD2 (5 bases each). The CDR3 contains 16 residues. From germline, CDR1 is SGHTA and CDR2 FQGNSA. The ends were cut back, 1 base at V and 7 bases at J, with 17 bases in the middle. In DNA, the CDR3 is TGTGCCAGCAGCTTAGGTGGGACGCCCCCATGGAATGAGCAGTTCTTC. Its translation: CASSLGGTPPWNEQFF.

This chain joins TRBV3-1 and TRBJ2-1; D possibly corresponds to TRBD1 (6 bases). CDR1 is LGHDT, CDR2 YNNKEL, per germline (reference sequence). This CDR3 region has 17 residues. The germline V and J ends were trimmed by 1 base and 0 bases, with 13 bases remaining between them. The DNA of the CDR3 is TGTGCCAGCAGCCAAGGAGCGACAGGAATCTCCTACAATGAGCAGTTCTTC. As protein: CASSQGATGISYNEQFF.

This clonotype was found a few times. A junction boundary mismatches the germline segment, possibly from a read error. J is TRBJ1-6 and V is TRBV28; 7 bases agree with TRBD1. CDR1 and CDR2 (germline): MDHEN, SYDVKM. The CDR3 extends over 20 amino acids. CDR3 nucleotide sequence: TGTACCAGCAGTCTGCCCGGGACCACCGGGACAGCGTCGTTTAATTCACCCCTCCACTTT. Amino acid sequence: CTSSLPGTTGTASFNSPLHF. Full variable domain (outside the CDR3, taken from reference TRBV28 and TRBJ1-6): DVKVTQSSRYLVKRTGEKVFLECVQDMDHENMFWYRQDPGLGLRLIYFSYDVKMKEKGDIPEGYSVSREKKERFSLILESASTNQTSMYLCTSSLPGTTGTASFNSPLHFGNGTRLTVT.

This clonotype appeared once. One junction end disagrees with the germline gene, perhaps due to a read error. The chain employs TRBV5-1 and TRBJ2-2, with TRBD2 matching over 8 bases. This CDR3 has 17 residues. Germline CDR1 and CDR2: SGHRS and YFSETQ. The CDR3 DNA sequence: TGCGCCAGCAGCTTCCCCGATAGCGGGGCGAACACCGGGGAGCGGTTTTTT. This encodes CASSFPDSGANTGERFF.

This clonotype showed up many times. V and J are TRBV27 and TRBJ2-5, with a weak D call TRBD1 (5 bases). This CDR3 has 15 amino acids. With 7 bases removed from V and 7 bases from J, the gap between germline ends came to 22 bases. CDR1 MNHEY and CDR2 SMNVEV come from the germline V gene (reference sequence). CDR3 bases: TGTGCCAGCACCTTTAGGGGATCTCCACCAGGGACCCAGTACTTC. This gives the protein CASTFRGSPPGTQYF.

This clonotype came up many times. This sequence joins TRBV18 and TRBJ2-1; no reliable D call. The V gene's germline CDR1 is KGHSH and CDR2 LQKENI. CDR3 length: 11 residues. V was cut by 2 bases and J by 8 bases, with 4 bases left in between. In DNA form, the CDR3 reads TGTGCCAGCTCACCAGTAGATGAGCAGTTCTTC. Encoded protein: CASSPVDEQFF.

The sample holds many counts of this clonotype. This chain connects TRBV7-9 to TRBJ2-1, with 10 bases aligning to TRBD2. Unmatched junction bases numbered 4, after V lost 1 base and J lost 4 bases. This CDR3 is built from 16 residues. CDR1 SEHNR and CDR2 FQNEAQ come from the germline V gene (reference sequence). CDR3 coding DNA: TGTGCCAGCAGCTTAGGGTCTAGCGGGAGTTACAATGAGCAGTTCTTC. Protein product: CASSLGSSGSYNEQFF.

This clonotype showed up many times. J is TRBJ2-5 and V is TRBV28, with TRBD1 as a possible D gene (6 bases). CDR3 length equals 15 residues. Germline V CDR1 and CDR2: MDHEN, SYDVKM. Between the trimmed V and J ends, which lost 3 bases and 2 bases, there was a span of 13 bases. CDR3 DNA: TGTGCCAGCAGTTTCTCGAGGGGGACACAAGAGACCCAGTACTTC. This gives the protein CASSFSRGTQETQYF.

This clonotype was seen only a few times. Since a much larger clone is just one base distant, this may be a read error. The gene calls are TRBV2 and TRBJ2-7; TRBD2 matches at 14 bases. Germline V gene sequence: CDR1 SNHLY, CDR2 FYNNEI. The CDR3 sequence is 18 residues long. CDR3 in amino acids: CASSDYTGLAGESYAQYF. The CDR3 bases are TGTGCCAGCAGTGACTATACGGGACTAGCGGGAGAGTCCTACGCGCAGTACTTC.

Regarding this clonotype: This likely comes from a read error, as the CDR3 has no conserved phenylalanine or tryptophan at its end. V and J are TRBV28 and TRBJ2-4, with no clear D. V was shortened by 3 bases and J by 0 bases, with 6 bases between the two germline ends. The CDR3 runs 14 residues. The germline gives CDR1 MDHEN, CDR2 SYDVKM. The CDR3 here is CASSFAGAKNIQYL. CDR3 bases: TGTGCCAGCAGTTTCGCCGGAGCCAAAAACATTCAGTACCTC.

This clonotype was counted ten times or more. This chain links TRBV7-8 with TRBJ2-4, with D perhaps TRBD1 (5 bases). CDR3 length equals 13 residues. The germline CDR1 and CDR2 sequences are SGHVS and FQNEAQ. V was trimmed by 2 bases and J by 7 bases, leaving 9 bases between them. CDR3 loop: CASSLSGANIQYF. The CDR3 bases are TGTGCCAGCAGCTTATCTGGGGCGAACATTCAGTACTTC. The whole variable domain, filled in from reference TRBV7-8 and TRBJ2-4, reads GAGVSQSPRYKVAKRGQDVALRCDPISGHVSLFWYQQALGQGPEFLTYFQNEAQLDKSGLPSDRFFAERPEGSVSTLKIQRTQQEDSAVYLCASSLSGANIQYFGAGTRLSVL.

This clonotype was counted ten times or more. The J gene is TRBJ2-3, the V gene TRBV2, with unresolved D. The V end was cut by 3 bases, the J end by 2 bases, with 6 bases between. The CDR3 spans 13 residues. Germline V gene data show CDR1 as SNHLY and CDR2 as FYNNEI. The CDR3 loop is CASSDHPTDTQYF. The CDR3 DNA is TGTGCCAGCAGTGACCACCCCACAGATACGCAGTATTTT.

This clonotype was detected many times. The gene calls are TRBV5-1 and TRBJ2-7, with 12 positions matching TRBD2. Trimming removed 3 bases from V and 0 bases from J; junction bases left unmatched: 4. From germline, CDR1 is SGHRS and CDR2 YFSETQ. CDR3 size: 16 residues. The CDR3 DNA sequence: TGCGCCAGCAGCTCCGGACTAGCGGGGAACTCCTACGAGCAGTACTTC. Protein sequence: CASSSGLAGNSYEQYF.

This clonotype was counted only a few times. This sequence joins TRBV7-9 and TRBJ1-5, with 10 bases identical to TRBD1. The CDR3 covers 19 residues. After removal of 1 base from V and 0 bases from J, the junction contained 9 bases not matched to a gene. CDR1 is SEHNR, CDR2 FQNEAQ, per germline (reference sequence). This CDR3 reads CASSLVSLTGGNSNQPQHF. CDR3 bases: TGTGCCAGCAGCTTAGTGAGTTTGACAGGGGGCAATAGCAATCAGCCCCAGCATTTT.

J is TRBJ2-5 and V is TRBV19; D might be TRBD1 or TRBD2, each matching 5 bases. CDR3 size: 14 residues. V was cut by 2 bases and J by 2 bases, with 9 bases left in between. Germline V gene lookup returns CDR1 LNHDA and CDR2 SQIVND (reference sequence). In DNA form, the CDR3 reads TGTGCCAGTAGTATAACCAGGGAGCAAGAGACCCAGTACTTC. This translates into CASSITREQETQYF.

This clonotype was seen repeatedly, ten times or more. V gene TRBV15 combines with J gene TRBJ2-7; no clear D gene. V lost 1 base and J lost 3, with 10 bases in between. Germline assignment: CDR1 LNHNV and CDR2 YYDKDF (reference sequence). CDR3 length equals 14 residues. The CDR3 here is CATSRAETDYEQYF. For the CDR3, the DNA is TGTGCCACCAGCAGAGCGGAAACAGACTACGAGCAGTACTTC.